This TCR beta chain was documented in a study of T cells expressing NK-cell markers. Germline-derived CDR1 and CDR2 are SGHAT and FQNNGV. This CDR3 spans 15 amino acids. TCRdb re-analyzed the 5' RACE reads; it lists each CDR3 protein once, without DNA. This table holds about 550,000 distinct CDR3 sequences. This sequence joins TRBV11-2 and TRBJ2-5; as DNA is missing, the TRBD2 call by TCRdb cannot be tested. The TCR was taken from a man aged 18 to 30 in good health. Material for sequencing was blood T cells: a sorted CD56 or NKG2C T cell subset, CD4+ or CD8+ T cells, or bulk PBMC T cells (not recorded which). CDR3 in amino acids: CASRSGLAGDETQYF.